Below, 10 T cell receptor beta chains from the same sample are listed, as sequenced in a study of CD8+CD57+ T cells in acquired aplastic anemia. Sequencing involved patients with CD8+CD57+ cell expansion previously shown by flow cytometry. CDR3 and TCR beta VDJ profiling relied on genomic DNA as the template. TCRdb used MiXCR to reprocess the reads, holding one entry per CDR3 protein. The table shows roughly 500,000 distinct CDR3 sequences, with less than 35% occurring only once. Sequenced sample: sorted CD4+, CD8+, or CD8+CD57+ T cells (not recorded which) from PBMCs. These receptors were obtained from a human donor with aplastic anemia.

The V call is TRBV7-2, the J call TRBJ1-6; D not certain. CDR3 length equals 13 residues. Trimming cost V 1 base and J 13 bases, with 11 bases left between them. Germline V lookup: CDR1 SGHTA, CDR2 FQGNSA. The CDR3: CASSLGAVTPLHF. In DNA, the CDR3 is TGTGCCAGCAGCTTAGGAGCGGTAACCCCCCTCCACTTT.

This sequence joins TRBV10-3 and TRBJ1-1; the D is unclear. The CDR3 is 14 residues long. The germline V gene has CDR1 ENHRY and CDR2 SYGVKD. V was clipped by 5 bases and J by 0 bases, with 10 bases between them. This CDR3 reads CAISKDPMNTEAFF. The CDR3 DNA reads as TGTGCCATCAGTAAGGACCCTATGAACACTGAAGCTTTCTTT.

V is TRBV9 and J is TRBJ2-2; D remains unclear. Germline loops: CDR1 SGDLS, CDR2 YYNGEE. This CDR3 is 14 amino acids long. Trimming pared 4 bases from V and 5 bases from J, leaving 12 bases between. The CDR3 DNA follows: TGTGCCAGCAGCCTTGGACCGTTAACCGGGGAGCTGTTTTTT. It codes for CASSLGPLTGELFF.

This clonotype was recorded at least ten times. The chain combines TRBV6-2 or TRBV6-3 with TRBJ1-3; no reliable D call. CDR1 and CDR2 from the germline V gene are MNHEY and SVGEGT. This CDR3 is 15 amino acids long. Between the trimmed V and J ends, which lost 6 bases and 0 bases, there was a span of 12 bases. The CDR3 DNA reads TGTGCCAGCAGACCCACTACAGTCTCTGGAAACACCATATATTTT. Its protein product is CASRPTTVSGNTIYF.

The chain is built from TRBV15 and TRBJ2-7; D unclear. Germline V lookup: CDR1 LNHNV, CDR2 YYDKDF (reference sequence). This CDR3 has 15 amino acids. Trimming left V 3 bases short and J 5 bases short, with 17 bases between. Written as DNA, the CDR3 is TGTGCCACCAGCAGGGTTCTGAGTCTCCTAGACGAGCAGTACTTC. Protein sequence: CATSRVLSLLDEQYF.

This clonotype was observed at least ten times. V is TRBV9 and J is TRBJ1-2; a weak D match, TRBD1 (6 bases). CDR3 size: 14 residues. Germline assignment: CDR1 SGDLS and CDR2 YYNGEE. The ends were cut back, 3 bases at V and 2 bases at J, with 11 bases in the middle. The DNA of the CDR3 is TGTGCCAGCAGCGGAGGGACAACCAACTATGGCTACACCTTC. This codes for CASSGGTTNYGYTF.

This clonotype was observed many times. The V call is TRBV7-9, the J call TRBJ1-2, with 11 bases fitting TRBD1. This CDR3 region has 16 residues. Germline trimming cut 9 bases from V and 4 bases from J; bases unmatched to any gene: 13. CDR1 is SEHNR and CDR2 is FQNEAQ in the germline V gene (reference sequence). The CDR3 reads CASPSFPGQGAYGYTF. CDR3 in DNA: TGTGCCAGTCCATCATTCCCTGGACAGGGGGCCTATGGCTACACCTTC.

This clonotype was recorded many times. V and J are TRBV18 and TRBJ1-3, with D uncertain. This CDR3 comprises 14 residues. Trimming took 8 bases from V and 3 from J, leaving 14 bases between them. Germline V gene data show CDR1 as KGHSH and CDR2 as LQKENI. CDR3 sequence: CASSPGSSGNTIYF. Here the CDR3 DNA reads TGTGCCAGCAGCCCGGGGTCCAGTGGAAACACCATATATTTT.

This chain joins TRBV7-2 and TRBJ2-3; no definite D call. The CDR3 runs 16 residues. Germline V gives CDR1 SGHTA, CDR2 FQGNSA. Trimming pared 1 base from V and 2 bases from J, leaving 13 bases between. As DNA, the CDR3 is TGTGCCAGCAGCTTAGGGCTAGTTAGGACCACAGATACGCAGTATTTT. Translating it yields CASSLGLVRTTDTQYF.

This clonotype has just a few counts. At one end, the junction sequence differs from germline, possibly due to a read error. The chain employs TRBV2 and TRBJ1-2; 8 bases agree with TRBD1. CDR3 size: 15 residues. Germline loops: CDR1 SNHLY, CDR2 FYNNEI. In DNA, the CDR3 is TGTGCCCGCAGCGGCGAAGGACAGGGCCGCTATGGCTACACCTTC. Its translation: CARSGEGQGRYGYTF.